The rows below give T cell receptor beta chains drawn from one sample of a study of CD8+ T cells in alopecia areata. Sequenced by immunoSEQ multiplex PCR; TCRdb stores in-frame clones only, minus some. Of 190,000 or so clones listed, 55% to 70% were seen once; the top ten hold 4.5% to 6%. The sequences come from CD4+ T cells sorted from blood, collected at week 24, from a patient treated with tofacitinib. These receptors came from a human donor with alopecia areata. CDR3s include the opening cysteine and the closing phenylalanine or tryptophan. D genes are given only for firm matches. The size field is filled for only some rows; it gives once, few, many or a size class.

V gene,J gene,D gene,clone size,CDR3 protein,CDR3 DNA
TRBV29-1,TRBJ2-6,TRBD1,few,CSGLTGAGANVLTF,TGCAGCGGACTGACAGGGGCTGGGGCCAACGTCCTGACTTTC
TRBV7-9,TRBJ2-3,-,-,CASSSGDRDTQYF,TGTGCCAGCAGCTCCGGCGACCGAGATACGCAGTATTTT
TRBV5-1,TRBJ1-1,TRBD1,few,CASSLDRGLGTEAFF,TGCGCCAGCAGCTTGGACAGGGGGCTGGGCACTGAAGCTTTCTTT
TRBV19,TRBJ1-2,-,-,CASTPGPQGLDGYTF,TGTGCCAGTACCCCAGGTCCCCAGGGTCTCGATGGCTACACCTTC
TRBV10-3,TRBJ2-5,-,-,CAISATQETQYF,TGTGCCATCAGTGCTACACAAGAGACCCAGTACTTC
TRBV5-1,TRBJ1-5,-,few,CASSLDPFDGYQPQHF,TGCGCCAGCAGCTTGGACCCCTTTGACGGATATCAGCCCCAGCATTTT
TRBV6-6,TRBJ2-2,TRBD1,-,CASYRGTGGTGELFF,TGTGCCTCCTACCGCGGGACAGGGGGCACCGGGGAGCTGTTTTTT
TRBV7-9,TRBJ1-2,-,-,CASSLGTGRLANYGYTF,TGTGCCAGCAGCTTAGGGACCGGACGGTTAGCTAACTATGGCTACACCTTC
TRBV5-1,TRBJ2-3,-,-,CASSLAGAADTQYF,TGCGCCAGCAGCTTGGCGGGGGCGGCAGATACGCAGTATTTT
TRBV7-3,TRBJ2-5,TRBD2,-,CASRQTSGGQETQYF,TGTGCCAGCAGGCAGACTAGCGGGGGTCAAGAGACCCAGTACTTC
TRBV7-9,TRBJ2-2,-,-,CASSLGSNTGELFF,TGTGCCAGCAGCTTGGGCTCGAACACCGGGGAGCTGTTTTTT
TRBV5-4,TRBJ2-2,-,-,CATTTLTSTGELFF,TGTGCCACCACGACCCTCACTAGCACCGGGGAGCTGTTTTTT
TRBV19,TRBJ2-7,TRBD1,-,CASSYGTGDEQYF,TGTGCCAGTAGTTACGGGACAGGGGACGAGCAGTACTTC
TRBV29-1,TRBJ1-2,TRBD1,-,CSVEDRARGDYGYTF,TGCAGCGTTGAAGATCGTGCCAGGGGGGACTATGGCTACACCTTC
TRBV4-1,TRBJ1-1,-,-,CASSQPTGRRPRNTEAFF,TGCGCCAGCAGCCAACCCACGGGACGGCGTCCTCGGAACACTGAAGCTTTCTTT
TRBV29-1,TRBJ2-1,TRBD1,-,CSVELGGHEQFF,TGCAGCGTTGAATTAGGGGGCCATGAGCAGTTCTTC
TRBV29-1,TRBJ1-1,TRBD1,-,CSALPRTGMTEAFF,TGCAGCGCACTACCACGGACAGGAATGACTGAAGCTTTCTTT
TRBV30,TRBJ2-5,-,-,CALTGETQYF,TGTGCGTTGACCGGGGAGACCCAGTACTTC
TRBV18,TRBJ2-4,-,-,CASSLYRETQNIQYF,TGTGCCAGCTCACTCTACAGGGAAACTCAGAACATTCAGTACTTC
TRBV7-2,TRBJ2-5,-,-,CASSQGGGSGEETQYF,TGCGCCAGCAGCCAAGGGGGCGGGAGCGGAGAAGAGACCCAGTACTTC
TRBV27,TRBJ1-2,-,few,CASSSIRENYGYTF,TGTGCCAGCAGTTCCATCAGGGAGAACTATGGCTACACCTTC
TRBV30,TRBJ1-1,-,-,CAQRKRIGGNTEAFF,TGTGCCCAGAGAAAACGAATAGGGGGGAACACTGAAGCTTTCTTT
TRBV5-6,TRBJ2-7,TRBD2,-,CASSWTSGNEQYF,TGTGCCAGCAGCTGGACTAGCGGGAACGAGCAGTACTTC
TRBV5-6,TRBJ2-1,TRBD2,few,CASSSKTSGGSARFF,TGTGCCAGCAGCTCAAAGACCAGCGGGGGCTCCGCCCGGTTCTTC
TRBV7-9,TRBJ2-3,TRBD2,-,CASSILTSGSTDTQYF,TGTGCCAGCAGCATACTGACTAGCGGCAGCACAGATACGCAGTATTTT
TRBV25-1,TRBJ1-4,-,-,CASSDWGEGEKLFF,TGTGCCAGCAGTGATTGGGGGGAGGGGGAAAAACTGTTTTTT
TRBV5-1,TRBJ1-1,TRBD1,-,CASSLGQGMRNTEAFF,TGCGCCAGCAGCTTGGGACAGGGAATGAGGAACACTGAAGCTTTCTTT
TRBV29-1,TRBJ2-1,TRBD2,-,CSVERLAGAYNEQFF,TGCAGCGTTGAACGCCTAGCGGGAGCCTACAATGAGCAGTTCTTC
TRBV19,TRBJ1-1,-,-,CASSPQGKSTEAFF,TGTGCCAGTAGTCCGCAGGGGAAATCGACTGAAGCTTTCTTT
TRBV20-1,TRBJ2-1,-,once,CSASRQPWEFF,TGCAGTGCTAGCAGGCAGCCATGGGAGTTCTTC
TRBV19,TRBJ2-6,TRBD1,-,CASSIRRQGARGANVLTF,TGTGCCAGTAGTATAAGGAGACAGGGGGCACGTGGGGCCAACGTCCTGACTTTC
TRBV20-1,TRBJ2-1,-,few,CSAATHEQFF,TGCAGTGCTGCCACTCATGAGCAGTTCTTC
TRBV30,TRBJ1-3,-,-,CAWSSSGNTIYF,TGTGCCTGGAGCAGCTCTGGAAACACCATATATTTT
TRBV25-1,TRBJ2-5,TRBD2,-,CAGQTSGKETQYF,TGTGCCGGGCAGACTAGCGGGAAAGAGACCCAGTACTTC
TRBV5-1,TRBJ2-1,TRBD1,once,CASSRGQGDNEQFF,TGCGCCAGCTCTAGGGGGCAGGGGGACAATGAGCAGTTCTTC
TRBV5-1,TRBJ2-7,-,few,CASSPLEYGGVALPYEQYF,TGCGCCAGCAGCCCTCTCGAGTACGGCGGGGTTGCCCTACCCTACGAGCAGTACTTC
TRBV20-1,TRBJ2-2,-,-,CSASLSGELFF,TGCAGTGCTAGTTTGTCCGGGGAGCTGTTTTTT
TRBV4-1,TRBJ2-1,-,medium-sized,CASSQERGREQFF,TGCGCCAGCAGCCAAGAACGGGGGCGCGAGCAGTTCTTC
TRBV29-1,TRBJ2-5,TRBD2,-,CSVDRLAGGNIQETQYF,TGCAGCGTTGATCGACTAGCGGGGGGTAATATCCAAGAGACCCAGTACTTC
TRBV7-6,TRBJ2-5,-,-,CASSLNREETQYF,TGTGCCAGCAGCTTAAACCGAGAAGAGACCCAGTACTTC
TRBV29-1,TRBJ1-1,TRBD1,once,CSVTTGAGNTEAFF,TGCAGCGTCACGACAGGGGCTGGGAACACTGAAGCTTTCTTT
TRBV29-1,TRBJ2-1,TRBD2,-,CSVEGTTTSGSYYNEQFF,TGCAGCGTTGAAGGGACGACTACTAGCGGGAGTTACTACAATGAGCAGTTCTTC
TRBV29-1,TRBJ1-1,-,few,CSVEDPGRTEAFF,TGCAGCGTTGAAGATCCGGGGCGAACTGAAGCTTTCTTT
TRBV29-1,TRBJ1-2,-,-,CSVGGVHGYTF,TGCAGCGTTGGGGGGGTGCATGGCTACACCTTC
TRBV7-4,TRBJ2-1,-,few,CASSLAPVNEQFF,TGTGCCAGCAGCTTAGCCCCCGTCAATGAGCAGTTCTTC
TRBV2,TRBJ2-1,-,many,CASSSQDGNEQFF,TGTGCCAGCAGTTCCCAGGACGGCAATGAGCAGTTCTTC
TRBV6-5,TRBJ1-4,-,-,CASSYRGSNEKLFF,TGTGCCAGCAGTTACCGGGGTAGTAATGAAAAACTGTTTTTT
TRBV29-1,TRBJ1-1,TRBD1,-,CSVSTDTGGTEAFF,TGCAGCGTCTCAACAGATACAGGGGGCACTGAAGCTTTCTTT
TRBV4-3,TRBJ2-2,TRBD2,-,CASSQRLAGGTGELFF,TGCGCCAGCAGCCAAAGACTAGCGGGGGGCACCGGGGAGCTGTTTTTT
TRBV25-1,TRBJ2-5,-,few,CASSEGGVIKETQYF,TGTGCCAGCAGTGAAGGCGGGGTCATCAAAGAGACCCAGTACTTC
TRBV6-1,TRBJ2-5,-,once,CASSVATATQYF,TGTGCCAGCAGTGTTGCTACTGCTACCCAGTACTTC
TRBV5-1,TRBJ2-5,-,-,CASSLGGQETQYF,TGCGCCAGCAGCTTGGGAGGCCAAGAGACCCAGTACTTC
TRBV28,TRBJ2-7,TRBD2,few,CASSYSERERQYF,TGTGCCAGCAGTTACTCTGAGCGGGAGAGGCAGTACTTC
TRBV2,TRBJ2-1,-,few,CASSAQSYNEQFF,TGTGCCAGCAGTGCCCAAAGCTACAATGAGCAGTTCTTC
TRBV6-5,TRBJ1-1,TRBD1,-,CASSYPGQAEAFF,TGTGCCAGCAGTTACCCGGGACAGGCAGAAGCTTTCTTT